Shown below are 26 T cell receptor beta chains from a single sample sequenced in a study of T cells in tuberculosis. TCRdb keeps only in-frame clones here, not all; method: immunoSEQ multiplex PCR. The sample gives 35,000 to 55,000 clones, 90% to 95% of which show up once; 7% to 9% is in the top ten. Sequencing was done on a sample of PBMCs. The origin of the receptors is a donor aged 10-35 years with latent tuberculosis or without tuberculosis infection.

This clone appeared once. The J gene is TRBJ1-2, the V gene TRBV4-1; the match to TRBD1 covers 8 bases. The germline CDR1 and CDR2 sequences are MGHRA and YSYEKL. Trimming removed 0 bases from V and 4 bases from J; junction bases left unmatched: 7. The CDR3 spans 16 residues. The CDR3 is CASSQDRPTGAYGYTF. CDR3 DNA sequence: TGCGCCAGCAGCCAAGATCGCCCGACAGGGGCCTATGGCTACACCTTC.

CDR3 amino acids: CASTRVYGETQYF. DNA for the CDR3: TGTGCCAGCACCAGGGTATATGGGGAGACCCAGTACTTC. V is TRBV14 and J is TRBJ2-5, with D possibly TRBD1 on 5 matching bases. V was trimmed by 7 bases and J by 5 bases, leaving 14 bases between them. Germline V lookup: CDR1 SGHDN, CDR2 FVKESK. CDR3 length: 13 amino acids.

The gene calls are TRBV5-1 and TRBJ2-2, with 10 bases lining up with TRBD2. The CDR3 runs 18 residues. Germline V gene sequence: CDR1 SGHRS, CDR2 YFSETQ. V shed 3 bases, J shed 6 bases, and the junction held 14 bases outside the gene matches. In DNA, the CDR3 is TGCGCCAGCAGCTCCCTAGCGGGGGCCCTATCTATGGCCGGGGAGCTGTTTTTT. Its protein is CASSSLAGALSMAGELFF.

V is TRBV19 and J is TRBJ2-6; D may be TRBD1 (5 bases). Germline CDR1 and CDR2: LNHDA and SQIVND (reference sequence). Trimming took 6 bases from V and 1 from J, leaving 13 bases between them. The CDR3 spans 16 residues. CDR3 coding DNA: TGTGCCAGTAGCCCTTCAGACAGTTCTGGGGCCAACGTCCTGACTTTC. The encoded protein is CASSPSDSSGANVLTF.

The chain uses TRBV2 and TRBJ2-7, with a possible D match to TRBD2 (6 bases). The CDR3 totals 16 residues. Germline CDR1 is SNHLY and CDR2 is FYNNEI. V was pared by 0 bases and J by 6 bases, with 18 bases between. Here the CDR3 reads CASSEALGGVKSEQYF. Written as DNA, the CDR3 is TGTGCCAGCAGTGAAGCGCTGGGCGGGGTAAAATCCGAGCAGTACTTC.

V usage is TRBV27 and J usage is TRBJ1-2; D call uncertain. The CDR3 is 14 residues long. Between the trimmed V and J ends, which lost 7 bases and 2 bases, there was a span of 14 bases. Germline V gene sequence: CDR1 MNHEY, CDR2 SMNVEV (reference sequence). The DNA for the CDR3 is TGTGCCAGCACCTCTCCTCGAGGAAACTATGGCTACACCTTC. Protein sequence: CASTSPRGNYGYTF.

V usage is TRBV29-1 and J usage is TRBJ1-1; D call uncertain. Germline CDR1 reads SQVTM; CDR2 reads ANQGSEA. Trimming cost V 0 bases and J 3 bases, with 17 bases left between them. This CDR3 has 16 residues. As DNA, the CDR3 is TGCAGCGTTGAAGAGGCAGCGCGGGGATCCTACACTGAAGCTTTCTTT. Its protein is CSVEEAARGSYTEAFF.

This clone was counted a few times. CDR3 protein: CASSQPTSGSSYEQYF. As DNA, the CDR3 is TGTGCCAGCAGCCAACCCACTAGCGGGAGCTCCTACGAGCAGTACTTC. The J gene is TRBJ2-7, the V gene TRBV14; 11 bases match TRBD2. Germline-derived CDR1 and CDR2 are SGHDN and FVKESK. After removal of 2 bases from V and 0 bases from J, the junction contained 3 bases not matched to a gene. This CDR3 is 16 amino acids long.

This rearrangement joins TRBV6-5 to TRBJ1-1, with TRBD1 matching over 8 bases. With V trimmed by 2 bases and J by 1 base, 6 bases remained unmatched. The CDR3 length is 16 residues. Germline V CDR1 and CDR2: MNHEY, SVGAGI. CDR3 in amino acids: CASSYLQGARNTEAFF. The CDR3 DNA is TGTGCCAGCAGTTACCTCCAGGGGGCTCGGAACACTGAAGCTTTCTTT.

This chain uses TRBV29-1 with TRBJ1-2; tentatively, D is TRBD1 (5 bases). CDR1 and CDR2 (germline): SQVTM, ANQGSEA. Deletions cut 7 bases from V and 5 bases from J, with 17 bases between. There are 13 residues in the CDR3. The CDR3, as DNA: TGCAGCGCCCTAGGCGGGGCTCGATATGGCTACACCTTC. Residues: CSALGGARYGYTF.

The gene calls are TRBV5-1 and TRBJ1-2, with D maybe TRBD1 (5 bases). CDR1 SGHRS and CDR2 YFSETQ come from the germline V gene. This CDR3 spans 12 amino acids. Trimming took off 3 bases at V and 7 bases at J, with 10 bases between the two ends. The CDR3 loop is CASSSEQGGYTF. In DNA form, the CDR3 reads TGCGCCAGCAGCTCGGAGCAGGGTGGCTACACCTTC.

The V call is TRBV6-1, the J call TRBJ2-7; 9 bases are a match to TRBD1. Germline V CDR1 and CDR2: MNHNS, SASEGT. The CDR3 consists of 11 residues. V dropped 8 bases and J dropped 4; count of bases not matched to a gene: 0. The CDR3 DNA follows: TGTGCCAGCGGGACAGGGTACGAGCAGTACTTC. This gives the protein CASGTGYEQYF.

This chain links TRBV19 with TRBJ2-7; tentative D call: TRBD1 (7 bases). CDR3 length equals 15 residues. V lost 1 base and J lost 2, with 12 bases in between. CDR1 LNHDA and CDR2 SQIVND come from the germline V gene (reference sequence). The CDR3 spells CASSIGRGDPYEQYF. As DNA, the CDR3 is TGTGCCAGTAGTATAGGCAGGGGGGACCCCTACGAGCAGTACTTC.

The chain carries TRBV11-2 and TRBJ2-3; TRBD2 matches at 13 bases. V lost 0 bases and J lost 10; bases outside the gene matches: 10. Germline-derived CDR1 and CDR2 are SGHAT and FQNNGV. The CDR3 has 17 residues. The CDR3 is CASSLEARTSGGGAQYF. In DNA, the CDR3 is TGTGCCAGCAGCTTAGAGGCCCGGACTAGCGGGGGAGGAGCGCAGTATTTT.

The chain uses TRBV29-1 and TRBJ1-2; D is possibly TRBD1 (6 bases). The ends were cut back, 7 bases at V and 4 bases at J, with 13 bases in the middle. The CDR3 runs 12 residues. Germline V gene data show CDR1 as SQVTM and CDR2 as ANQGSEA. The DNA for the CDR3 is TGCAGCGCGAACCGGGACACCTATGGCTACACCTTC. Translating it yields CSANRDTYGYTF.

This clone came up once. This chain links TRBV9 with TRBJ2-3, with TRBD2 as a possible D gene (6 bases). The CDR3 sequence is 15 residues long. V gave up 6 bases and J gave up 0 bases, with 14 bases separating them. Germline CDR1 reads SGDLS; CDR2 reads YYNGEE. CDR3 sequence (DNA): TGTGCCAGCAATCCGGGCGGGGAGAGCACAGATACGCAGTATTTT. Protein product: CASNPGGESTDTQYF. Supplemented by reference TRBV9 and TRBJ2-3, the full variable domain reads DSGVTQTPKHLITATGQRVTLRCSPRSGDLSVYWYQQSLDQGLQFLIQYYNGEERAKGNILERFSAQQFPDLHSELNLSSLELGDSALYFCASNPGGESTDTQYFGPGTRLTVL.

V and J are TRBV5-1 and TRBJ1-1; 7 bases are shared with TRBD1. This CDR3 spans 17 amino acids. The V gene end was trimmed by 4 bases and the J gene end by 0 bases; junction bases not matched to a gene: 12. The V gene's germline CDR1 is SGHRS and CDR2 YFSETQ. This chain's CDR3 is CASSPRVRTGMNTEAFF. DNA of the CDR3: TGCGCCAGCAGCCCAAGGGTCCGGACAGGTATGAACACTGAAGCTTTCTTT.

This chain links TRBV7-8 with TRBJ2-7; the match to TRBD1 covers 11 bases. The CDR3 totals 16 residues. The V segment lost 2 bases and the J segment 5 bases; nucleotides outside the gene matches: 8. Germline V gives CDR1 SGHVS, CDR2 FQNEAQ. This CDR3 reads CASSLSGGQGVHEQYF. The CDR3 DNA follows: TGTGCCAGCAGCTTAAGCGGGGGACAGGGGGTCCACGAGCAGTACTTC.

This rearrangement joins TRBV29-1 to TRBJ1-4; 8 nucleotides match TRBD1. The germline gives CDR1 SQVTM, CDR2 ANQGSEA. V lost 6 bases to trimming and J lost 8 bases; unmatched junction nucleotides: 5. The CDR3 runs to 12 residues. Here the CDR3 DNA reads TGCAGCGTCGGACAGGGTGGGGAAAAACTGTTTTTT. It translates to CSVGQGGEKLFF. Complete variable domain (other parts from reference TRBV29-1 and TRBJ1-4): SAVISQKPSRDICQRGTSLTIQCQVDSQVTMMFWYRQQPGQSLTLIATANQGSEATYESGFVIDKFPISRPNLTFSTLTVSNMSPEDSSIYLCSVGQGGEKLFFGSGTQLSVL.

The chain joins TRBV7-8 to TRBJ1-5; 8 nucleotides line up with TRBD1. V lost 4 bases to trimming and J lost 0 bases; unmatched junction nucleotides: 11. The CDR3 loop spans 18 amino acids. From germline, CDR1 is SGHVS and CDR2 FQNEAQ. The CDR3 reads CASSSIDRGGYSNQPQHF. The CDR3 coding sequence is TGTGCCAGCAGCTCCATAGACAGGGGAGGATATAGCAATCAGCCCCAGCATTTT.

This sequence joins TRBV10-3 and TRBJ2-7; a possible D gene is TRBD2 (5 bases). There are 13 residues in the CDR3. CDR1 is ENHRY and CDR2 is SYGVKD in the germline V gene. Trimming removed 2 bases from V and 8 bases from J, with 13 bases in between. The CDR3 spells CAISEPGSEKQYF. CDR3 coding DNA: TGTGCCATCAGTGAGCCGGGGTCCGAGAAGCAGTACTTC.

The CDR3 spells CASSQGAHTEAFF. In DNA, the CDR3 is TGTGCCAGTAGTCAGGGGGCACACACTGAAGCTTTCTTT. The chain employs TRBV19 and TRBJ1-1; 8 nucleotides align to TRBD1. The V and J ends lost 5 bases and 3 bases, in that order; junction bases with no gene match: 2. The length of the CDR3 is 13 residues. Germline values: CDR1 LNHDA, CDR2 SQIVND (reference sequence).

The chain employs TRBV29-1 and TRBJ2-7; D possibly corresponds to TRBD2 (5 bases). Trimming stripped 6 bases from V and 2 bases from J, with 17 bases between. The CDR3 consists of 14 residues. Germline CDR1 and CDR2: SQVTM and ANQGSEA. The CDR3 here is CSVSLPSGTYEQYF. CDR3 bases: TGCAGCGTGAGTCTTCCATCGGGAACCTACGAGCAGTACTTC.

The chain joins TRBV30 to TRBJ1-3, with D possibly being TRBD1 (6 bases). V lost 1 base and J lost 4, with 11 bases in between. The CDR3 is 14 residues long. Germline loops: CDR1 GTSNPN, CDR2 SVGIG (reference sequence). The CDR3 DNA reads TGTGCCTGGAGTGCCGGGACAACGGGAAACACCATATATTTT. Protein product: CAWSAGTTGNTIYF.

J is TRBJ2-1 and V is TRBV7-2; TRBD2 agrees at 8 bases. This CDR3 is built from 17 residues. V was clipped by 0 bases and J by 9 bases; unmatched bases: 13. Germline V gene lookup returns CDR1 SGHTA and CDR2 FQGNSA. Here the CDR3 reads CASSLAGLGFGYGEQFF. The CDR3 bases are TGTGCCAGCAGCTTAGCGGGACTAGGGTTTGGGTACGGTGAGCAGTTCTTC.

This clone was seen a single time. This chain connects TRBV7-2 to TRBJ2-3, with 9 bases aligning to TRBD2. The CDR3 is made up of 16 amino acids. V lost 3 bases and J lost 0; bases outside the gene matches: 4. Germline V gives CDR1 SGHTA, CDR2 FQGNSA. In DNA, the CDR3 is TGTGCCAGCAGCTTTTTCGCGGGAGGGAGCACAGATACGCAGTATTTT. Protein product: CASSFFAGGSTDTQYF.